The rows below give T cell receptor beta chains drawn from one sample of a study of siplizumab effects on memory and regulatory T cells. Sequencing used immunoSEQ multiplex PCR; TCRdb keeps in-frame clones, though not all of them. The sample includes about 56,000 clones, around 97% seen only once; the top ten take less than 1.1%. The sequencing sample was made of naive CD8+ T cells sorted from blood. The receptors derive from a human donor in good health. CDR3s include the opening cysteine and the closing phenylalanine or tryptophan. Each record gives: V gene, D gene, J gene, clone size, CDR3 protein, CDR3 DNA. A D gene is named only where the DNA matches it firmly. Clone size, where shown, is once, few, many, or a class for clones that have expanded.

V gene: TRBV11-3
D gene: -
J gene: TRBJ2-4
clone size: -
CDR3 protein: CASSLAPADLAKNIQYF
CDR3 DNA: TGTGCCAGCAGCTTAGCGCCGGCGGACCTAGCCAAAAACATTCAGTACTTC

V gene: TRBV5-1
D gene: -
J gene: TRBJ2-1
clone size: -
CDR3 protein: CASSLGPNLVNEQFF
CDR3 DNA: TGCGCCAGCAGCTTGGGACCCAACCTAGTCAATGAGCAGTTCTTC

V gene: TRBV4-2
D gene: TRBD2
J gene: TRBJ2-7
clone size: -
CDR3 protein: CASSQDMASGSSYEQYF
CDR3 DNA: TGTGCCAGCAGCCAAGATATGGCTAGCGGGAGTTCCTACGAGCAGTACTTC

V gene: TRBV6-5
D gene: -
J gene: TRBJ2-5
clone size: -
CDR3 protein: CASSAGQETQYF
CDR3 DNA: TGTGCCAGCAGTGCGGGACAAGAGACCCAGTACTTC

V gene: TRBV29-1
D gene: TRBD1
J gene: TRBJ2-3
clone size: -
CDR3 protein: CSVVGQGRADTQYF
CDR3 DNA: TGCAGCGTGGTCGGACAGGGTAGGGCAGATACGCAGTATTTT

V gene: TRBV7-9
D gene: -
J gene: TRBJ2-7
clone size: -
CDR3 protein: CASSLPGAYEQYF
CDR3 DNA: TGTGCCAGCAGCCTACCGGGGGCCTACGAGCAGTACTTC

V gene: TRBV7-9
D gene: -
J gene: TRBJ2-3
clone size: -
CDR3 protein: CASSQMTGQMADTQYF
CDR3 DNA: TGTGCCAGCAGCCAAATGACAGGCCAAATGGCAGATACGCAGTATTTT

V gene: TRBV6-5
D gene: -
J gene: TRBJ2-2
clone size: once
CDR3 protein: CASSSDGYTGELFF
CDR3 DNA: TGTGCCAGCAGTTCCGACGGTTACACCGGGGAGCTGTTTTTT

V gene: TRBV7-9
D gene: -
J gene: TRBJ2-2
clone size: -
CDR3 protein: CASSLLQWWLFF
CDR3 DNA: TGTGCCAGCAGCTTACTACAGTGGTGGCTGTTTTTT

V gene: TRBV28
D gene: -
J gene: TRBJ1-5
clone size: -
CDR3 protein: CASTPRATEDQPQHF
CDR3 DNA: TGTGCCAGCACCCCAAGGGCGACAGAAGATCAGCCCCAGCATTTT

V gene: TRBV6-1
D gene: -
J gene: TRBJ1-2
clone size: -
CDR3 protein: CASGGAILNYGYTF
CDR3 DNA: TGTGCCAGCGGGGGGGCGATACTAAACTATGGCTACACCTTC

V gene: TRBV7-9
D gene: -
J gene: TRBJ2-3
clone size: -
CDR3 protein: CASSLVPDTQYF
CDR3 DNA: TGTGCCAGCAGCTTAGTCCCAGATACGCAGTATTTT

V gene: TRBV5-1
D gene: TRBD2
J gene: TRBJ2-7
clone size: -
CDR3 protein: CASSLGLAGVNEQYF
CDR3 DNA: TGCGCCAGCAGCTTGGGGCTAGCGGGAGTAAACGAGCAGTACTTC

V gene: TRBV30
D gene: -
J gene: TRBJ2-4
clone size: -
CDR3 protein: CAWSPGTKNIQYF
CDR3 DNA: TGTGCCTGGAGTCCGGGGACCAAAAACATTCAGTACTTC

V gene: TRBV7-8
D gene: -
J gene: TRBJ2-2
clone size: -
CDR3 protein: CASEEGHDTGELFF
CDR3 DNA: TGTGCCAGCGAAGAGGGGCATGACACCGGGGAGCTGTTTTTT

V gene: TRBV9
D gene: -
J gene: TRBJ1-1
clone size: -
CDR3 protein: CASSPPTGHYTEAFF
CDR3 DNA: TGTGCCAGCAGCCCTCCGACAGGCCATTACACTGAAGCTTTCTTT

V gene: TRBV28
D gene: TRBD2
J gene: TRBJ2-1
clone size: once
CDR3 protein: CASSIGTSGGGGQFF
CDR3 DNA: TGTGCCAGCAGTATCGGGACTAGCGGGGGTGGAGGGCAGTTCTTC

V gene: TRBV14
D gene: -
J gene: TRBJ1-4
clone size: -
CDR3 protein: CASSQAVYGPVKLFF
CDR3 DNA: TGTGCCAGCAGCCAAGCCGTTTACGGGCCGGTAAAACTGTTTTTT

V gene: TRBV28
D gene: TRBD1
J gene: TRBJ1-2
clone size: -
CDR3 protein: CASSLWGQGVEYGYTF
CDR3 DNA: TGTGCCAGCAGTTTATGGGGACAGGGGGTGGAGTATGGCTACACCTTC

V gene: TRBV9
D gene: TRBD2
J gene: TRBJ2-1
clone size: once
CDR3 protein: CASSDSPGLATSNNEQFF
CDR3 DNA: TGTGCCAGCAGCGACTCTCCGGGACTAGCTACAAGTAACAATGAGCAGTTCTTC

V gene: TRBV12-1
D gene: -
J gene: TRBJ1-2
clone size: once
CDR3 protein: CASSFGGKGGYTF
CDR3 DNA: TGTGCCAGCAGCTTTGGGGGGAAAGGTGGCTACACCTTC

V gene: TRBV7-9
D gene: -
J gene: TRBJ2-1
clone size: -
CDR3 protein: CASSSRNNEQFF
CDR3 DNA: TGTGCCAGCAGCTCCAGAAACAATGAGCAGTTCTTC

V gene: TRBV27
D gene: TRBD2
J gene: TRBJ2-7
clone size: once
CDR3 protein: CASSLKGLGYEQYF
CDR3 DNA: TGTGCCAGCAGTTTAAAGGGACTAGGGTACGAGCAGTACTTC

V gene: TRBV14
D gene: -
J gene: TRBJ2-1
clone size: -
CDR3 protein: CASSQVQGGYNEQFF
CDR3 DNA: TGTGCCAGCAGCCAAGTGCAGGGAGGCTACAATGAGCAGTTCTTC

V gene: TRBV9
D gene: TRBD2
J gene: TRBJ2-7
clone size: -
CDR3 protein: CASSVEGTRGF
CDR3 DNA: TGTGCCAGCAGCGTAGAGGGCACGCGGGGGTTC

V gene: TRBV30
D gene: TRBD2
J gene: TRBJ2-5
clone size: -
CDR3 protein: CAWKRGGLQETQYF
CDR3 DNA: TGTGCCTGGAAGAGGGGAGGGCTCCAAGAGACCCAGTACTTC

V gene: TRBV6-5
D gene: TRBD2
J gene: TRBJ2-1
clone size: -
CDR3 protein: CASSPPAGGSDEQFF
CDR3 DNA: TGTGCCAGCAGTCCCCCAGCGGGCGGGAGCGATGAGCAGTTCTTC

V gene: TRBV27
D gene: TRBD2
J gene: TRBJ2-3
clone size: -
CDR3 protein: CASSSGLAASTDTQYF
CDR3 DNA: TGTGCCAGCAGTTCGGGACTAGCGGCTAGCACAGATACGCAGTATTTT

V gene: TRBV19
D gene: -
J gene: TRBJ1-1
clone size: -
CDR3 protein: CASSINWNTEAFF
CDR3 DNA: TGTGCCAGTAGTATCAACTGGAACACTGAAGCTTTCTTT

V gene: TRBV18
D gene: -
J gene: TRBJ2-3
clone size: -
CDR3 protein: CASSDLAGADTQYF
CDR3 DNA: TGTGCCAGCTCAGATTTAGCAGGGGCGGATACGCAGTATTTT

V gene: TRBV4-2
D gene: -
J gene: TRBJ2-2
clone size: -
CDR3 protein: CASSQRKVTAGELFF
CDR3 DNA: TGTGCCAGCAGCCAGAGGAAGGTGACCGCCGGGGAGCTGTTTTTT

V gene: TRBV29-1
D gene: -
J gene: TRBJ1-2
clone size: -
CDR3 protein: CSGVWGGDGYTF
CDR3 DNA: TGCAGCGGCGTATGGGGCGGCGATGGCTACACCTTC

V gene: TRBV28
D gene: -
J gene: TRBJ2-4
clone size: -
CDR3 protein: CASSSAGLAKNIQYF
CDR3 DNA: TGTGCCAGCAGTTCGGCAGGGCTTGCCAAAAACATTCAGTACTTC

V gene: TRBV29-1
D gene: TRBD1
J gene: TRBJ2-7
clone size: -
CDR3 protein: CSVEGTEYEQYF
CDR3 DNA: TGCAGCGTTGAGGGGACAGAATACGAGCAGTACTTC

V gene: TRBV5-6
D gene: TRBD1
J gene: TRBJ2-2
clone size: -
CDR3 protein: CASSLTGVNTGELFF
CDR3 DNA: TGTGCCAGCAGCTTAACAGGGGTGAACACCGGGGAGCTGTTTTTT

V gene: TRBV2
D gene: TRBD1
J gene: TRBJ1-4
clone size: -
CDR3 protein: CASSLTGGANEKLFF
CDR3 DNA: TGTGCCAGCAGTCTTACAGGGGGGGCTAATGAAAAACTGTTTTTT

V gene: TRBV4-2
D gene: -
J gene: TRBJ2-7
clone size: -
CDR3 protein: CASSPPGPSLGEQYF
CDR3 DNA: TGTGCCAGCAGCCCCCCTGGGCCCTCCCTTGGCGAGCAGTACTTC

V gene: TRBV30
D gene: TRBD1
J gene: TRBJ2-7
clone size: -
CDR3 protein: CAWSVLGRGLEQYF
CDR3 DNA: TGTGCCTGGAGTGTACTCGGCAGGGGGCTCGAGCAGTACTTC

V gene: TRBV13
D gene: TRBD2
J gene: TRBJ2-1
clone size: -
CDR3 protein: CASSSGSGSVNEQFF
CDR3 DNA: TGTGCCAGCAGCTCGGGCAGCGGGAGTGTCAATGAGCAGTTCTTC

V gene: TRBV5-1
D gene: TRBD1
J gene: TRBJ1-1
clone size: -
CDR3 protein: CASGEQGKDTEAFF
CDR3 DNA: TGCGCCAGCGGAGAACAGGGGAAGGACACTGAAGCTTTCTTT

V gene: TRBV7-9
D gene: -
J gene: TRBJ2-5
clone size: -
CDR3 protein: CASSLPPGPNQETQYF
CDR3 DNA: TGTGCCAGCAGCTTGCCGCCGGGACCAAACCAAGAGACCCAGTACTTC

V gene: TRBV18
D gene: -
J gene: TRBJ2-1
clone size: once
CDR3 protein: CASSPLGTNEQFF
CDR3 DNA: TGTGCCAGCTCACCACTGGGGACGAATGAGCAGTTCTTC

V gene: TRBV9
D gene: TRBD2
J gene: TRBJ2-1
clone size: -
CDR3 protein: CASSSRTSGSNYEQFF
CDR3 DNA: TGTGCCAGCAGCTCGAGGACTAGCGGGAGTAACTATGAGCAGTTCTTC

V gene: TRBV7-2
D gene: TRBD1
J gene: TRBJ1-1
clone size: -
CDR3 protein: CASSLADRGWAEAFF
CDR3 DNA: TGTGCCAGCAGCTTAGCCGACAGGGGGTGGGCTGAAGCTTTCTTT